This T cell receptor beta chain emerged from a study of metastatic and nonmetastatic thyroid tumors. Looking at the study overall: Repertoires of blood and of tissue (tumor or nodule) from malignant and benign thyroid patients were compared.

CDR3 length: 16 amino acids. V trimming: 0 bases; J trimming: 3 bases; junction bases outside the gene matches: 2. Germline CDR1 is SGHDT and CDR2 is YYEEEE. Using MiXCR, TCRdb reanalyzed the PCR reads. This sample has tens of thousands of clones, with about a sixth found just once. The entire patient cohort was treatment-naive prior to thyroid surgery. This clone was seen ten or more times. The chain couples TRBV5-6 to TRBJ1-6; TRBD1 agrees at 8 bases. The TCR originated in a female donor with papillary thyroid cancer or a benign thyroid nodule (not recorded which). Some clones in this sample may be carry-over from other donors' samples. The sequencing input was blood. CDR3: CASSLGTGYYNSPLHF. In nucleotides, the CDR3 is TGTGCCAGCAGCTTGGGGACAGGGTACTATAATTCACCCCTCCACTTT.